Presented here are 11 T cell receptor beta chains from one specimen sequenced in a study of T cells in Graves' hyperthyroidism and ophthalmopathy. There were TCR beta CDR3 regions amplified from RNA transcripts. During a first-round RT-PCR of the TCR CDR3, the HTBI primer set was used. Via MiXCR, TCRdb re-called the multiplex PCR reads, giving one row per CDR3 protein. The sample has 550,000 to 800,000 distinct CDR3 sequences; about 15% are singletons. Input material: blood. All receptors derive from a man aged 18 to 29 with Graves' hyperthyroidism.

The table lists this clonotype with a few counts. The V gene is TRBV6-5, the J gene TRBJ2-7; a possible D gene is TRBD2 (5 bases). The CDR3 spans 14 residues. Germline CDR1 is MNHEY and CDR2 is SVGAGI. Trimming took 0 bases from V and 3 from J, leaving 9 bases between them. CDR3 region: CASSYSPGGYEQYF. CDR3 nucleotide sequence: TGTGCCAGCAGTTACTCGCCTGGAGGCTACGAGCAGTACTTC.

There are many counts of this clonotype. V usage is TRBV10-3 and J usage is TRBJ2-3; 7 positions agree with TRBD2. Germline CDR1 is ENHRY and CDR2 is SYGVKD. CDR3 length: 14 residues. V was pared by 8 bases and J by 3 bases, with 8 bases of the junction left unmatched. The CDR3 here is CAIGVAGATDTQYF. In nucleotides, the CDR3 is TGTGCCATCGGCGTGGCGGGAGCGACAGATACGCAGTATTTT.

The V gene is TRBV13, the J gene TRBJ1-6; 10 nucleotides line up with TRBD1. The length of the CDR3 is 16 residues. Germline CDR1 PRHDT, CDR2 FYEKMQ (reference sequence). The V segment lost 1 base and the J segment 8 bases; nucleotides outside the gene matches: 5. This chain's CDR3 is CASSLVLGTGDSPLHF. The CDR3 DNA is TGTGCCAGCAGCTTAGTTCTTGGGACAGGGGATTCACCCCTCCACTTT.

In this sample, this clonotype turned up many times. The genes are TRBV13 and TRBJ2-1; TRBD1 aligns across 9 bases. V was clipped by 5 bases and J by 7 bases; unmatched bases: 9. The CDR3 totals 15 residues. CDR1 and CDR2 (germline): PRHDT, FYEKMQ (reference sequence). The CDR3 DNA sequence: TGTGCCAGCAGCCCCGCGGGACAGGGAAGGAATGAGCAGTTCTTC. Translation: CASSPAGQGRNEQFF.

This clonotype was observed at least ten times. This rearrangement joins TRBV28 to TRBJ2-5, with 9 positions matching TRBD1. The CDR3 is made up of 14 amino acids. Germline CDR1 MDHEN, CDR2 SYDVKM. V lost 3 bases to trimming and J lost 5 bases; unmatched junction nucleotides: 4. CDR3 sequence: CASSFGTGRETQYF. The CDR3 DNA sequence: TGTGCCAGCAGTTTCGGGACAGGGAGGGAGACCCAGTACTTC. Full variable domain (rest looked up from reference TRBV28 and TRBJ2-5): DVKVTQSSRYLVKRTGEKVFLECVQDMDHENMFWYRQDPGLGLRLIYFSYDVKMKEKGDIPEGYSVSREKKERFSLILESASTNQTSMYLCASSFGTGRETQYFGPGTRLLVL.

In this sample, this clonotype turned up a few times. The chain has TRBV30 and TRBJ2-1; no definite D call. Trimming cost V 5 bases and J 5 bases, with 10 bases left between them. Looked up from germline, CDR1 is GTSNPN and CDR2 is SVGIG (reference sequence). The CDR3 has 12 amino acids. DNA of the CDR3: TGTGCCTGGGTCCCACAGAACAATGAGCAGTTCTTC. Its translation is CAWVPQNNEQFF.

This sequence joins TRBV25-1 and TRBJ1-6; TRBD1 is a possible D gene (6 bases). Trimming stripped 3 bases from V and 11 bases from J, with 20 bases between. Germline loops: CDR1 MGHDK, CDR2 SYGVNS. The CDR3 spans 16 residues. CDR3 sequence: CASSDPGQGTGAPLHF. CDR3 nucleotides: TGTGCCAGCAGTGATCCGGGACAAGGGACGGGCGCACCCCTCCACTTT.

This clonotype showed up many times. The chain is built from TRBV12-3 or TRBV12-4 and TRBJ2-3; weak D call: TRBD1 (6 bases). V lost 6 bases, J lost 6 bases, and 13 bases lay in between. The length of the CDR3 is 13 residues. CDR3 in amino acids: CASSSGTRDTQYF. The CDR3 DNA sequence: TGTGCCAGCAGCTCAGGGACACGGGATACGCAGTATTTT.

The rearrangement joins TRBV7-9 to TRBJ2-5; D is possibly TRBD1 or TRBD2 (5 bases each). V was pared by 5 bases and J by 2 bases, with 15 bases between. CDR1 and CDR2 from the germline V gene are SEHNR and FQNEAQ (reference sequence). The CDR3 has 15 residues. CDR3 coding DNA: TGTGCCAGCAGCCTCTCCGGGACCTATCAAGAGACCCAGTACTTC. It yields the protein CASSLSGTYQETQYF.

This clonotype was recorded only once. V and J are TRBV20-1 and TRBJ2-2, with 9 bases identical to TRBD1. V dropped 4 bases and J dropped 6; count of bases not matched to a gene: 6. The CDR3 runs 14 residues. From germline, CDR1 is DFQATT and CDR2 SNEGSKA (reference sequence). The CDR3 DNA is TGCAGTGCTACCCCGGGACAGGGTCCCGGGGAGCTGTTTTTT. Residues: CSATPGQGPGELFF.

This clonotype was recorded at least ten times. The rearrangement links TRBV28 to TRBJ1-2; tentatively, D is TRBD1 (6 bases). This CDR3 is 14 amino acids long. With 6 bases removed from V and 8 bases from J, the gap between germline ends came to 19 bases. Germline V gene lookup returns CDR1 MDHEN and CDR2 SYDVKM. CDR3 sequence (DNA): TGTGCCAGCAGACCCCGTGCGGGGGCGGACGGCTACACCTTC. It yields the protein CASRPRAGADGYTF.